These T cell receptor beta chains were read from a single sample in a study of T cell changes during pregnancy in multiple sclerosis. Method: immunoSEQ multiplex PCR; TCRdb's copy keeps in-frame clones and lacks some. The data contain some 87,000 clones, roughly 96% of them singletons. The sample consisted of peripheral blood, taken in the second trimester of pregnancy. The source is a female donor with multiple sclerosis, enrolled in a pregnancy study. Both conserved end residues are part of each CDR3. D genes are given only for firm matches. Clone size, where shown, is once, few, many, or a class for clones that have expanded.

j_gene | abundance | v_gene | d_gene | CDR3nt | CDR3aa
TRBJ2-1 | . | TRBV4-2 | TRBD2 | TGTGCCAGCAGCCAAGAAACGGGACTAGCGGGATTCATCAATGAGCAGTTCTTC | CASSQETGLAGFINEQFF
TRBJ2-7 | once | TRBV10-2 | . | TGCGCCAGCAGTGAGTCCTGGGGAGCCTACGAGCAGTACTTC | CASSESWGAYEQYF
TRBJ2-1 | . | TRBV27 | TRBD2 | TGTGCCAGCAGTCGGCACGGGACTAGCAATGAGCAGTTCTTC | CASSRHGTSNEQFF
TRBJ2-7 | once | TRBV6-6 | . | TGTGCCAGCAGTGCCACAGGGACCTCCTACGAGCAGTACTTC | CASSATGTSYEQYF
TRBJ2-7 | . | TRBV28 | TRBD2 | TGTGCCAGCAAATTCTCGCGGGAGGGTTACGAGCAGTACTTC | CASKFSREGYEQYF
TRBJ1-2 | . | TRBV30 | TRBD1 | TGTGCCTGGACCCGGGACAGTCTCTATGGCTACACCTTC | CAWTRDSLYGYTF
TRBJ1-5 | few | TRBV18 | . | TGTGCCAGCTCACCAGCGACGGGGTTAGATCAGCCCCAGCATTTT | CASSPATGLDQPQHF
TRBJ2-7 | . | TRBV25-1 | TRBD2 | TGTGCCAGCAGTGAATGGTCCGGGGGGGCGAGCAACGAGCAGTACTTC | CASSEWSGGASNEQYF
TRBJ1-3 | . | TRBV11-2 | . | TGTGCCAGCAGCTTAGACGCTGGAAACACCATATATTTT | CASSLDAGNTIYF
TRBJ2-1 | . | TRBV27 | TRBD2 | TGTGCCAGCAGCCCACCTTTTAGCGGGAGCAGGGGTGGTGAGCAGTTCTTC | CASSPPFSGSRGGEQFF
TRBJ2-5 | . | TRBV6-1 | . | TGTGCCAGCAGTGTTAACCCGGGACTTCGAGAGACCCAGTACTTC | CASSVNPGLRETQYF
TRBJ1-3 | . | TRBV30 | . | TGTGCCTCTGGGGGCGGACAGCTAAGCTCTGGAAACACCATATATTTT | CASGGGQLSSGNTIYF
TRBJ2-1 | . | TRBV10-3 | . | TGTGCCATCAGTGACCCCTGGAGGAGTTCCTACAATGAGCAGTTCTTC | CAISDPWRSSYNEQFF
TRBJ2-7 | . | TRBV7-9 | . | TGTGCCAGCAGCTTATCTTCACCGGGGGAAGAGCAGTACTTC | CASSLSSPGEEQYF
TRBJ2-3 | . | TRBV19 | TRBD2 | TGTGCCAGTAGACTAGCGGGAGGGGCAGATACGCAGTATTTT | CASRLAGGADTQYF
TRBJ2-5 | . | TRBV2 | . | TGTGCCTGTCGTACAGGGACGGGTTCGATCCAGTACTTC | CACRTGTGSIQYF